Presented here are 15 T cell receptor beta chains from one specimen sequenced in a study of T cell clonotyping in hematopoietic cell transplantation. Sequenced by immunoSEQ multiplex PCR; TCRdb stores in-frame clones only, minus some. The data show approximately 26,000 clones, 80% to 90% seen once. Time point meaning: recipient sample about 28 days before transplant, after cytoreduction. The sequencing used peripheral blood mononuclear cells, collected before stem cell transplant. The receptor source for this set is a woman aged 55-70 years with acute myeloid leukemia. Some clones in this sample may be carry-over from other donors' samples.

This clone was observed a handful of times. In nucleotides, the CDR3 is TGTGCCAGCAGTTCGGACCCAGGTGGAGGCAATCAGCCCCAGCATTTT. It is translated as CASSSDPGGGNQPQHF. This chain connects TRBV27 to TRBJ1-5; D is unresolved. Germline V lookup: CDR1 MNHEY, CDR2 SMNVEV (reference sequence). CDR3 size: 16 residues. V was clipped by 4 bases and J by 2 bases, with 15 bases between them.

The rearrangement links TRBV28 to TRBJ2-1; 11 bases align to TRBD2. This CDR3 has 14 amino acids. The germline CDR1 and CDR2 sequences are MDHEN and SYDVKM. Trimming removed 7 bases from V and 8 bases from J; junction bases left unmatched: 7. The CDR3 DNA reads as TGTGCCAGCAAAACTAGCGGGAGTCTGTATGAGCAGTTCTTC. As protein: CASKTSGSLYEQFF.

CDR3 nucleotide sequence: TGTGCCAGAGGTGCCGGGGGCGCATCTGAAGCTTTCTTT. As protein: CARGAGGASEAFF. The V gene is TRBV2, the J gene TRBJ1-1, with a weak D call TRBD1 (6 bases). This CDR3 has 13 amino acids. The germline V gene encodes CDR1 SNHLY and CDR2 FYNNEI. V lost 9 bases, J lost 6 bases, and 17 bases lay in between.

This sequence joins TRBV10-3 and TRBJ2-7, with D unclear. This CDR3 is built from 15 residues. CDR1 is ENHRY and CDR2 is SYGVKD in the germline V gene. With 3 bases removed from V and 0 bases from J, the gap between germline ends came to 12 bases. The CDR3 DNA reads as TGTGCCATCAGTGACTGGGCCGCAAGCTCCTACGAGCAGTACTTC. This sequence encodes CAISDWAASSYEQYF.

CDR3 protein: CASSYSGYAYEQYF. CDR3 DNA: TGTGCCAGCAGTTACTCGGGCTACGCCTACGAGCAGTACTTC. The rearrangement links TRBV6-5 to TRBJ2-7; D uncertain. This CDR3 has 14 residues. The V end was cut by 0 bases, the J end by 2 bases, with 8 bases between. CDR1 and CDR2 from the germline V gene are MNHEY and SVGAGI.

In this sample, this clone turned up a few times. V usage is TRBV11-3 and J usage is TRBJ2-3; D remains unclear. The V end lost 5 bases, the J end lost 7 bases, and 10 bases lay between the germline ends. The germline V gene has CDR1 SGHNT and CDR2 YENEEA. The CDR3 has 12 amino acids. This CDR3 is CASSRSTHTQYF. In nucleotides, the CDR3 is TGTGCCAGCAGCCGGAGTACGCATACGCAGTATTTT.

This chain joins TRBV19 and TRBJ2-7, with TRBD2 matching over 11 bases. The CDR3 consists of 15 residues. Losses at the gene ends were 1 base for V and 4 bases for J; bases not matched to a gene: 3. Germline CDR1 and CDR2: LNHDA and SQIVND (reference sequence). CDR3 bases: TGTGCCAGTAGTATAGCGTCTAGCGGGGGGTACGAGCAGTACTTC. Translated, it gives CASSIASSGGYEQYF.

The V and J genes are TRBV5-1 and TRBJ2-2, with D possibly called TRBD1 or TRBD2 (5 bases each). V was trimmed by 0 bases and J by 6 bases, leaving 9 bases between them. The CDR3 contains 14 residues. Germline V CDR1 and CDR2: SGHRS, YFSETQ. CDR3 region: CASSLAMGAGELFF. CDR3 coding DNA: TGCGCCAGCAGCTTGGCTATGGGGGCCGGGGAGCTGTTTTTT.

The chain uses TRBV19 and TRBJ1-1; D is undetermined. CDR3 size: 15 residues. CDR1 is LNHDA and CDR2 is SQIVND in the germline V gene (reference sequence). V lost 5 bases and J lost 0, with 13 bases in between. This chain's CDR3 is CASSPRRELNTEAFF. The DNA of the CDR3 is TGTGCCAGTAGTCCGCGACGCGAGCTGAACACTGAAGCTTTCTTT.

V and J are TRBV28 and TRBJ2-7; D not certain. This CDR3 comprises 14 residues. Trimming shortened V by 2 bases and J by 3 bases, and 11 bases separated the two germline ends. Germline V CDR1 and CDR2: MDHEN, SYDVKM. The CDR3 loop reads CASSLEKRGYEQYF. CDR3 coding DNA: TGTGCCAGCAGTTTAGAAAAACGAGGCTACGAGCAGTACTTC.

The V call is TRBV5-8, the J call TRBJ1-5, with no clear D. CDR3 length equals 12 residues. In germline, CDR1 is SGHTS, CDR2 YDEGEE. Trimming pared 2 bases from V and 3 bases from J, leaving 3 bases between. DNA for the CDR3: TGTGCCAGCAGCTTCTTCAATCAGCCCCAGCATTTT. Its translation is CASSFFNQPQHF.

The chain couples TRBV18 to TRBJ1-1, with a possible D match to TRBD1 (6 bases). Trimming shortened V by 4 bases and J by 5 bases, and 17 bases separated the two germline ends. The CDR3 sequence is 15 residues long. The germline V gene encodes CDR1 KGHSH and CDR2 LQKENI. CDR3 sequence reads: CASSLHTGTKTEAFF. As DNA, the CDR3 is TGTGCCAGCTCACTCCACACAGGGACGAAAACTGAAGCTTTCTTT. The full variable domain, with the rest looked up from reference TRBV18 and TRBJ1-1, is NAGVMQNPRHLVRRRGQEARLRCSPMKGHSHVYWYRQLPEEGLKFMVYLQKENIIDESGMPKERFSAEFPKEGPSILRIQQVVRGDSAAYFCASSLHTGTKTEAFFGQGTRLTVV.

This clone appeared a single time. This chain joins TRBV11-2 and TRBJ2-1; D tentatively reads TRBD1 or TRBD2 (5 bases each). The length of the CDR3 is 16 residues. Trimming shortened V by 4 bases and J by 2 bases, and 15 bases separated the two germline ends. Germline loops: CDR1 SGHAT, CDR2 FQNNGV. CDR3 residues: CASSSRRGAAYNEQFF. CDR3 nucleotides: TGTGCCAGCAGCTCTCGACGGGGCGCGGCCTACAATGAGCAGTTCTTC.

The chain joins TRBV4-3 to TRBJ2-3; a weak D match, TRBD2 (6 bases). Germline CDR1 is LGHNA and CDR2 is YSLEER. V shed 4 bases and J shed 6 bases, with 17 bases lying between them. The length of the CDR3 is 15 residues. CDR3 protein: CASSRTTGGMDTQYF. CDR3 sequence (DNA): TGCGCCAGCAGCCGGACGACTGGGGGGATGGATACGCAGTATTTT.

The chain combines TRBV2 with TRBJ2-7; D is unresolved. CDR1 and CDR2 (germline): SNHLY, FYNNEI. V lost 6 bases and J 6 bases, leaving 9 bases between the germline ends. This CDR3 contains 11 residues. The chain's CDR3 is CASRTRAEQYF. The CDR3 nucleotides are TGTGCCAGCAGAACCCGGGCCGAGCAGTACTTC.